This TCR beta chain is drawn from a study of blood T cells in healthy people across ages. As to this clonotype: The antigen is unknown.

For the second PCR, which ran for 7 to 11 cycles, a sample-barcoded 5' primer and a J-beta primer mix were used. TCRdb used MiXCR to reprocess the 5' RACE reads, holding one entry per CDR3 protein. The table lists about 1.5 million distinct CDR3 sequences, 42% of them singletons. Between the trimmed V and J ends, which lost 2 bases and 1 base, there was a span of 10 bases. Per the germline V gene, CDR1 is MNHEY and CDR2 is SVGAGI. The CDR3 is 15 amino acids. Findings and limits, study-wide: Among T cells, TCR beta diversity per million cells dropped roughly linearly as age rose.

Sequenced sample: blood. The genes are TRBV6-5 and TRBJ2-3; D call uncertain. This TCR was sampled from a woman aged 18-29 years in good health. CDR3 loop: CASSYNSGRTDTQYF. CDR3 nucleotides: TGTGCCAGCAGTTACAATAGTGGTCGCACAGATACGCAGTATTTT.